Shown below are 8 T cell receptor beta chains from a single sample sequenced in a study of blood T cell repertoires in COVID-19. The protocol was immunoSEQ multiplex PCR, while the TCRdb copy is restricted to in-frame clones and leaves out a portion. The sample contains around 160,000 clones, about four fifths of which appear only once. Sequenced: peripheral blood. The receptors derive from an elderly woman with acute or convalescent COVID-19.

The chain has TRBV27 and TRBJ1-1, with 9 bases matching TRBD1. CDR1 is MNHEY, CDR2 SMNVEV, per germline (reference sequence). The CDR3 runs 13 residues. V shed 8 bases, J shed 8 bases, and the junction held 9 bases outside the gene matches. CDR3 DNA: TGTGCCAGCTCCCGGGACAGGGTAGCCGAAGCTTTCTTT. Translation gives CASSRDRVAEAFF.

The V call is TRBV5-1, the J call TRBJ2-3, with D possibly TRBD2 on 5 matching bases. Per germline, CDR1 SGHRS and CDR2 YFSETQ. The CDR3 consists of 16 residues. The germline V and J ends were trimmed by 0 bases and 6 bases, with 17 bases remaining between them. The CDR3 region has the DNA TGCGCCAGCAGCTTGGCCTCTAGCACCGCAGCGGATACGCAGTATTTT. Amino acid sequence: CASSLASSTAADTQYF.

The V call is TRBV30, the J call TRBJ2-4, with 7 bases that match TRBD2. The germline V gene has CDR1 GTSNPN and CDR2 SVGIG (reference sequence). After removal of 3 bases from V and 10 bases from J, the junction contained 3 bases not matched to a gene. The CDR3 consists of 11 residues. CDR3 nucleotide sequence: TGTGCCTGGAGGGCGGGGGAGATTCAGTACTTC. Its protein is CAWRAGEIQYF.

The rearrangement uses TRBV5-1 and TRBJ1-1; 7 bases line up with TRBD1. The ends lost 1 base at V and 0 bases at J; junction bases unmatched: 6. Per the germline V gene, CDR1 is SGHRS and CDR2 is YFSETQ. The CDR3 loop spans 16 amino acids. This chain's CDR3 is CASSLLTGLVNTEAFF. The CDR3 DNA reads TGCGCCAGCAGCTTGTTGACAGGGCTGGTGAACACTGAAGCTTTCTTT. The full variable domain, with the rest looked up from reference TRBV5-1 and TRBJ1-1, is KAGVTQTPRYLIKTRGQQVTLSCSPISGHRSVSWYQQTPGQGLQFLFEYFSETQRNKGNFPGRFSGRQFSNSRSEMNVSTLELGDSALYLCASSLLTGLVNTEAFFGQGTRLTVV.

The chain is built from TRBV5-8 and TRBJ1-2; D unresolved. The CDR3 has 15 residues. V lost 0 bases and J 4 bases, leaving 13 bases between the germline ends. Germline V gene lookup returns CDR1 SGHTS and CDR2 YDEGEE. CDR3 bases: TGTGCCAGCAGCTTGGCTCGGTCAGCGGGCTATGGCTACACCTTC. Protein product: CASSLARSAGYGYTF.

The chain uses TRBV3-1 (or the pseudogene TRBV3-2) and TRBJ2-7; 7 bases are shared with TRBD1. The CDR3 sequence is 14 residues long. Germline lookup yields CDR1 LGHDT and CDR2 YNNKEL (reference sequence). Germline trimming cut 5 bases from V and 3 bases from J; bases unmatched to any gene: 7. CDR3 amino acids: CASSTWTGFYEQYF. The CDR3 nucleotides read TGTGCCAGCAGCACTTGGACAGGATTCTACGAGCAGTACTTC.

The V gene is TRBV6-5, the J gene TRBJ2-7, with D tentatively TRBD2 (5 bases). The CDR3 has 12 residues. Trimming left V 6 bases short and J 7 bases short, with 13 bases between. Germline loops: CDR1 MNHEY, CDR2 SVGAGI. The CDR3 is CASRSQGGEQYF. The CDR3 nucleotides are TGTGCCAGCAGGTCCCAAGGCGGGGAGCAGTACTTC.

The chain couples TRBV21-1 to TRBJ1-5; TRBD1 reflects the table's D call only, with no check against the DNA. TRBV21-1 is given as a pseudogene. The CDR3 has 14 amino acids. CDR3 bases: TGTGCCAGCAGCAGAGGACAGAGCAATCAGCCCCAGCATTTT. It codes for CASSRGQSNQPQHF.